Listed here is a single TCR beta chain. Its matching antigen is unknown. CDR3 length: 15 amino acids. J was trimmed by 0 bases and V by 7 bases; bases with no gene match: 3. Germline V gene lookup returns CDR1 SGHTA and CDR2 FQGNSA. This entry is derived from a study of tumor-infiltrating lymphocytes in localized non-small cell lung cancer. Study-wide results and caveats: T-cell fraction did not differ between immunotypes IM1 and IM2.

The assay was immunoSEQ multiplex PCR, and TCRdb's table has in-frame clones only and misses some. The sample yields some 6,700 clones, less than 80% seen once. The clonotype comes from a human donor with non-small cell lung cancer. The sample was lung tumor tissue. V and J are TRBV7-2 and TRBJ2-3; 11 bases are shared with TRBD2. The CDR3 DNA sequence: TGTGCCAGCAAGCGGACTAGCGGGAGCACAGATACGCAGTATTTT. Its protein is CASKRTSGSTDTQYF.